Reported below is one T cell receptor (beta chain). In the authors' methods: Reference gene primer amplification yielded estimated nucleated cell counts. Sequencing used immunoSEQ multiplex PCR; TCRdb keeps in-frame clones, though not all of them. Clone size and V and J calls were adopted from that table, with D and trimming inferred from the DNA. The sample lists about 40,000 clones; about 88% were seen once. This entry comes from a study of blood T cell repertoires in COVID-19. On the study more broadly: Donors in the United States, Italy and Spain gave samples during acute or convalescent COVID-19. Sources were T cells, B-cell-depleted T cells, or PBMCs; the material itself was cDNA or gDNA.

The CDR3 runs 13 residues. V was pared by 3 bases and J by 5 bases, with 1 base of the junction left unmatched. Germline values: CDR1 LNHDA, CDR2 SQIVND (reference sequence). Material: peripheral blood. The genes are TRBV19 and TRBJ2-1, with 7 bases fitting TRBD1. This sequence was found in a man in his 70s with active COVID-19. The CDR3 loop is CASSIGQDNEQFF. The CDR3 DNA reads TGTGCCAGTAGTATCGGACAGGACAATGAGCAGTTCTTC.